This record looks at one TCR beta chain sequence and its context. These data come from a study of blood T cell repertoires in COVID-19. Study overall: COVID-19 samples, acute and convalescent, were from the United States, Italy and Spain. Sample material is recorded as cDNA or gDNA derived from T cells, B-cell-depleted T cells, or PBMCs.

V was shortened by 0 bases and J by 6 bases, with 26 bases between the two germline ends. The germline gives CDR1 MGHRA, CDR2 YSYEKL. The CDR3 totals 19 residues. Original handling: Amplification from reference gene primers served as the basis for estimated nucleated cell counts. Profiling relied on immunoSEQ multiplex PCR, and the TCRdb table lists in-frame clones only, not all of them. The V and J calls and clone size come from that table; D and trimming were worked out from the DNA. The sample includes 140,000 to 150,000 clones, over 80% seen only once; the top ten take approximately 0.95%. Sequenced input: peripheral blood. This receptor was taken from a woman aged 45-65 years with acute or convalescent COVID-19. This chain links TRBV4-1 with TRBJ1-2, with D maybe TRBD1 (6 bases). CDR3 in DNA: TGCGCCAGCAGCCAAGATGGGTTGAGGACAGCGCTAGAGTCGGATGGCTACACCTTC. Protein sequence: CASSQDGLRTALESDGYTF.